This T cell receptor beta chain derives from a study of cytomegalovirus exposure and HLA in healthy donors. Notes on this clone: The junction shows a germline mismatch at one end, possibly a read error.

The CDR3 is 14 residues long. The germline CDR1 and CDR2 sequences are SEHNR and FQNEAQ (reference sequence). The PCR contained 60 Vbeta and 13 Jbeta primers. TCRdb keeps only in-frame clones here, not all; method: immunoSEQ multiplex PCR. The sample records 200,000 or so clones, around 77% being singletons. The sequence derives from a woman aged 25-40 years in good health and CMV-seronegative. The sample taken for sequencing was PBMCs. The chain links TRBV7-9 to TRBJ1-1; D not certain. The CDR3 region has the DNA TGTTCCAGCAGCCCGGTTGGTTGGAACACTGAAGCTTTCTTT. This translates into CSSSPVGWNTEAFF.